The source of this T cell receptor (beta chain) is a study of HIV-infected patients and healthy controls. Each CDR3 protein is one row after TCRdb ran MiXCR on the 5' RACE reads. The sample carries about 67,000 distinct CDR3 sequences, 15% to 20% recorded once. This CDR3 has 14 amino acids. Trimming at V came to 0 bases and at J to 8 bases, leaving 3 bases not matched to a gene. Germline CDR1 reads MNHNS; CDR2 reads SASEGT. The TCR was taken from a human donor in good health. The sample was CD4+ T cells from blood. The gene calls are TRBV6-1 and TRBJ1-4, with 7 bases lining up with TRBD1. CDR3 coding DNA: TGTGCCAGCAGTGAAGCGAGACAGGGAGAAAAACTGTTTTTT. It specifies CASSEARQGEKLFF.